This TCR beta chain was sequenced during a study of control samples from healthy donors and cancer patients. The table came from immunoSEQ multiplex PCR; TCRdb's copy has only in-frame clones and leaves some out. The table has approximately 52,000 clones, about 96% seen once; the top ten hold approximately 1%. The receptor's source is a woman aged 18-30 years in good health. Input material: blood.

In DNA form, the CDR3 reads TGTGCCAGCAGTTACGAGGACAGGGGCACTGAAGCTTTCTTT. This sequence encodes CASSYEDRGTEAFF. This chain uses TRBV6-5 with TRBJ1-1; 9 bases align to TRBD1. The trim removed 2 bases at V and 4 bases at J, leaving 2 bases unmatched. The CDR3 length is 14 residues. Germline V lookup: CDR1 MNHEY, CDR2 SVGAGI.